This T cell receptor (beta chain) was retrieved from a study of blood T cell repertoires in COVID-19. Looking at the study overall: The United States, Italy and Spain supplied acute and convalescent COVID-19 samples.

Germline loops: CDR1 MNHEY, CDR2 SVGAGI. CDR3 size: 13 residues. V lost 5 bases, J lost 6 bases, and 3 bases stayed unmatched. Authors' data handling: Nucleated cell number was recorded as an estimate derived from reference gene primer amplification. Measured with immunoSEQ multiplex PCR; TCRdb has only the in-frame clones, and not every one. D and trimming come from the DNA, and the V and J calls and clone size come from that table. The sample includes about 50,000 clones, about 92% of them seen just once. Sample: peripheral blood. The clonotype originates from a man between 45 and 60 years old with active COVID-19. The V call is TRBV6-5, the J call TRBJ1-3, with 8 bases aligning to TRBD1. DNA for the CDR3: TGTGCCAGCAGTCAGACAGGGGTAAACACCATATATTTT. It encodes CASSQTGVNTIYF.